This is a list of T cell receptor beta chains from one sample in a study of blood T cell repertoires in COVID-19. Sequencing was performed with immunoSEQ multiplex PCR; in TCRdb, only in-frame clones are kept and a portion is missing. The sample yields 250,000 to 350,000 clones, about 85% seen once. Material: peripheral blood. The receptor set was obtained from a human donor with COVID-19, enrolled during active disease. The donor label of this sample is uncertain. The CDR3 runs from the conserved cysteine through the conserved F or W. The D gene is left open where the match is weak. Size values are once, few and many counts, or a class for expanded clones, and some rows have none.

TRBJ2-1 | . | . | TRBV2 | CASVRDNLYNEQFF | TGTGCCAGTGTCCGGGATAACCTTTACAATGAGCAGTTCTTC
TRBJ2-7 | . | TRBD2 | TRBV6-4 | CASTPGTSGSFHEQYF | TGTGCCAGCACGCCCGGGACTAGCGGGAGTTTCCACGAGCAGTACTTC
TRBJ1-5 | . | . | TRBV30 | CAWSLDTNQPQHF | TGTGCCTGGAGTCTTGATACAAATCAGCCCCAGCATTTT
TRBJ2-1 | . | TRBD2 | TRBV27 | CASSLGLAGYNEQFF | TGTGCCAGCAGTTTAGGACTAGCGGGTTACAATGAGCAGTTCTTC
TRBJ1-5 | . | . | TRBV19 | CASSKRDHINQPQHF | TGTGCCAGTAGTAAGCGGGACCACATCAATCAGCCCCAGCATTTT
TRBJ2-6 | . | . | TRBV28 | CATYRSPGANVLTF | TGTGCCACGTACAGGAGTCCTGGGGCCAACGTCCTGACTTTC
TRBJ1-1 | . | . | TRBV12-3/TRBV12-4 | CASSRGLNTEAFF | TGTGCCAGCAGCCGGGGGTTGAACACTGAAGCTTTCTTT
TRBJ2-5 | . | TRBD2 | TRBV5-4 | CASSTGTSGALGETQYF | TGTGCCAGCAGCACAGGGACTAGCGGGGCTCTCGGGGAGACCCAGTACTTC
TRBJ1-6 | . | . | TRBV15 | CATSRDPGAGNSPLHF | TGTGCCACCAGCAGAGATCCGGGAGCAGGGAATTCACCCCTCCACTTT
TRBJ1-1 | . | . | TRBV2 | CAIPSGMNTEAFF | TGTGCCATTCCGTCGGGAATGAACACTGAAGCTTTCTTT
TRBJ1-4 | . | . | TRBV5-6 | CARRVTDRNEKLFF | TGTGCCAGAAGAGTGACAGACCGAAATGAAAAACTGTTTTTT
TRBJ1-6 | . | TRBD1 | TRBV9 | CASSGLQGASPLHF | TGTGCCAGCAGCGGCCTACAGGGGGCTTCACCCCTCCACTTT
TRBJ2-2 | once | . | TRBV5-1 | CASSFVGTQNTGELFF | TGCGCCAGCAGCTTTGTCGGGACACAGAACACCGGGGAGCTGTTTTTT
TRBJ2-3 | few | TRBD2 | TRBV2 | CASSESLAGGTDTQYF | TGTGCCAGCAGTGAAAGCCTAGCGGGTGGCACAGATACGCAGTATTTT
TRBJ1-1 | . | . | TRBV28 | CASSLEPPGSNTEAFF | TGTGCCAGCAGTTTAGAACCCCCCGGGAGTAACACTGAAGCTTTCTTT
TRBJ1-3 | . | . | TRBV19 | CASSIGGSLNGNTIYF | TGTGCCAGTAGTATTGGAGGCTCCCTCAATGGAAACACCATATATTTT
TRBJ2-1 | . | TRBD1 | TRBV29-1 | CSVRTGGNEQFF | TGCAGCGTTAGGACAGGGGGGAATGAGCAGTTCTTC
TRBJ2-1 | medium-sized | TRBD1 | TRBV29-1 | CSVSGTGTYNEQFF | TGCAGCGTTTCCGGGACAGGGACCTACAATGAGCAGTTCTTC
TRBJ1-6 | once | . | TRBV28 | CASTLSGEGSPLHF | TGTGCCAGCACCCTCTCGGGGGAAGGATCACCCCTCCACTTT
TRBJ2-1 | once | TRBD2 | TRBV4-2 | CASSPIAGPFDEQFF | TGTGCCAGCAGCCCAATAGCGGGCCCTTTTGATGAGCAGTTCTTC
TRBJ1-2 | . | TRBD1 | TRBV30 | CASPGQGPSNYGYTF | TGTGCCTCCCCGGGACAGGGCCCTTCTAACTATGGCTACACCTTC